Below are 13 T cell receptor beta chains sequenced from a single sample in a study of blood T cell repertoires in COVID-19. Some clones are missing from TCRdb's copy, which holds only in-frame ones; the method was immunoSEQ multiplex PCR. The table includes around 260,000 clones, 70% to 85% detected once. Sequenced sample: peripheral blood. The receptors stem from a human donor with COVID-19, enrolled during active disease. The donor label of this sample is uncertain.

This clone has just one count. This rearrangement joins TRBV11-2 to TRBJ2-5; TRBD2 aligns across 8 bases. J lost 4 bases, V lost 3 bases, and 1 base had no gene match. CDR1 and CDR2 from the germline V gene are SGHAT and FQNNGV. CDR3 size: 13 residues. CDR3 amino acids: CASSFGGVETQYF. In DNA form, the CDR3 reads TGTGCCAGCAGCTTCGGGGGGGTAGAGACCCAGTACTTC.

The CDR3 is CASSLELAEHTGELFF. The CDR3, as DNA: TGCGCCAGCAGCTTGGAACTAGCGGAGCACACCGGGGAGCTGTTTTTT. This rearrangement joins TRBV5-1 to TRBJ2-2; TRBD2 matches at 8 bases. J lost 3 bases, V lost 0 bases, and 4 bases had no gene match. This CDR3 spans 16 amino acids. The germline V gene has CDR1 SGHRS and CDR2 YFSETQ.

This clone was seen only once. The gene calls are TRBV19 and TRBJ2-2; 10 nucleotides agree with TRBD1. The ends lost 3 bases at V and 7 bases at J; junction bases unmatched: 8. CDR1 and CDR2 from the germline V gene are LNHDA and SQIVND (reference sequence). The length of the CDR3 is 16 residues. CDR3 protein: CASSMRQGALGGELFF. The CDR3, as DNA: TGTGCCAGTAGTATGAGACAGGGGGCGCTTGGCGGGGAGCTGTTTTTT. Using reference TRBV19 and TRBJ2-2 for the parts outside the CDR3, the full variable domain is DGGITQSPKYLFRKEGQNVTLSCEQNLNHDAMYWYRQDPGQGLRLIYYSQIVNDFQKGDIAEGYSVSREKKESFPLTVTSAQKNPTAFYLCASSMRQGALGGELFFGEGSRLTVL.

The chain employs TRBV10-3 and TRBJ1-1, with D possibly matching TRBD1 (6 bases). The germline V and J ends were trimmed by 10 bases and 1 base, with 16 bases remaining between them. The CDR3 loop spans 14 amino acids. CDR1 is ENHRY and CDR2 is SYGVKD in the germline V gene. The CDR3 nucleotides are TGTGCCACCCAAATGGGGACACCGAACACTGAAGCTTTCTTT. Residues: CATQMGTPNTEAFF.

The chain uses TRBV28 and TRBJ1-1; 10 bases match TRBD1. From germline, CDR1 is MDHEN and CDR2 SYDVKM. Trimming removed 8 bases from V and 2 bases from J; junction bases left unmatched: 5. The CDR3 contains 14 residues. The CDR3 DNA follows: TGTGCCAGCGTAAGACAGGGGGCCAACACTGAAGCTTTCTTT. This sequence encodes CASVRQGANTEAFF.

V and J are TRBV7-8 and TRBJ2-3; the match to TRBD2 covers 13 bases. The CDR3 extends over 17 amino acids. Germline assignment: CDR1 SGHVS and CDR2 FQNEAQ. The trim removed 5 bases at V and 6 bases at J, leaving 11 bases unmatched. DNA for the CDR3: TGTGCCAGCAGCAAACGACTAGCGGGAGGTACGGCTGATACGCAGTATTTT. It encodes CASSKRLAGGTADTQYF.

The genes are TRBV9 and TRBJ1-1; D is ambiguous. V lost 4 bases and J lost 0, with 13 bases in between. The CDR3 is made up of 15 amino acids. Germline-derived CDR1 and CDR2 are SGDLS and YYNGEE. The CDR3: CASSLRAGMNTEAFF. Written as DNA, the CDR3 is TGTGCCAGCAGCCTCAGAGCAGGCATGAACACTGAAGCTTTCTTT.

The chain joins TRBV27 to TRBJ2-1; D perhaps matches TRBD1 (6 bases). Deletions cut 6 bases from V and 4 bases from J, with 13 bases between. Germline V lookup: CDR1 MNHEY, CDR2 SMNVEV (reference sequence). The CDR3 has 14 residues. The DNA for the CDR3 is TGTGCCAGCAGGACCGGACAGACGTACAATGAGCAGTTCTTC. Encoded protein: CASRTGQTYNEQFF.

This chain uses TRBV7-2 with TRBJ1-2; no firm D call. V lost 5 bases and J lost 1, with 11 bases in between. Germline V CDR1 and CDR2: SGHTA, FQGNSA. CDR3 length equals 14 residues. CDR3 loop: CASSTYQDNYGYTF. The CDR3 DNA sequence: TGTGCCAGCAGCACCTATCAGGATAACTATGGCTACACCTTC.

The gene calls are TRBV11-2 and TRBJ2-7; 15 nucleotides align to TRBD2. CDR3 length equals 14 residues. V was pared by 2 bases and J by 12 bases, with 5 bases of the junction left unmatched. Per the germline V gene, CDR1 is SGHAT and CDR2 is FQNNGV. The CDR3 bases are TGTGCCAGCAGCTTAAAAGGGACTAGCGGGAGGATGTACTTC. It codes for CASSLKGTSGRMYF. Together with reference TRBV11-2 and TRBJ2-7, the CDR3 gives the full variable domain: EAGVAQSPRYKIIEKRQSVAFWCNPISGHATLYWYQQILGQGPKLLIQFQNNGVVDDSQLPKDRFSAERLKGVDSTLKIQPAKLEDSAVYLCASSLKGTSGRMYFGPGTRLTVT.

On this clone itself: Additional DNA sequences in this sample encode the identical CDR3. The J gene is TRBJ1-3, the V gene TRBV20-1, with a tentative D call TRBD1 (5 bases). Per germline, CDR1 DFQATT and CDR2 SNEGSKA (reference sequence). This CDR3 spans 11 amino acids. Trimming pared 6 bases from V and 7 bases from J, leaving 10 bases between. The CDR3 nucleotides read TGCAGTGCCGGTGGGGGGAACACCATATATTTT. It yields the protein CSAGGGNTIYF.

The chain joins TRBV3-1 (or the pseudogene TRBV3-2) to TRBJ2-3; 9 nucleotides agree with TRBD2. The CDR3 is 14 residues long. Trimming took 1 base from V and 8 from J; bases not matched to a gene: 4. Per the germline V gene, CDR1 is LGHDT and CDR2 is YNNKEL (reference sequence). The CDR3, as DNA: TGTGCCAGCAGCCAAGCCCAGCGGGAGGCTACGCAGTATTTT. The encoded protein is CASSQAQREATQYF.

This clone showed up just a few times. The chain links TRBV11-2 to TRBJ2-2, with a tentative D call TRBD2 (6 bases). Per germline, CDR1 SGHAT and CDR2 FQNNGV. The CDR3 consists of 18 residues. Deletions cut 0 bases from V and 1 base from J, with 15 bases between. The CDR3: CASSLDDFGRRNTGELFF. CDR3 coding DNA: TGTGCCAGCAGCTTAGACGATTTCGGGAGAAGGAACACCGGGGAGCTGTTTTTT.